These 16 T cell receptor beta chains came from one sample sequenced in a study of HIV-infected children after antiretroviral therapy interruption. Sample treatment: PENTA 11 planned treatment interruption arm or continuous ART arm. The TCR library was built from RNA with a 3' RACE protocol and unique molecular identifiers. TCRdb reanalysed the 3' RACE reads using MiXCR and keeps one entry per CDR3 protein. The table includes about 89,000 distinct CDR3 sequences, approximately 6.9% detected once. The source was CD45RA+ CD4+ T cells from PBMCs, pooled from several time points, collected from a donor given antiretroviral therapy, either interrupted or continuous. Noted subset: naive CD4+ CD45RA+ CD45RO- T cells. The receptor set was obtained from a pool of human donors with HIV.

This clonotype was observed at least ten times. The CDR3 sequence: CSSDKTSTDTQYF. The DNA of the CDR3 is TGCAGTTCCGATAAAACTAGCACAGATACGCAGTATTTT. J is TRBJ2-3 and V is TRBV20-1; D ambiguous. CDR1 is DFQATT and CDR2 is SNEGSKA in the germline V gene (reference sequence). This CDR3 has 13 residues. V was shortened by 8 bases and J by 0 bases, with 12 bases between the two germline ends.

The table lists this clonotype with a few counts. The J gene is TRBJ2-5, the V gene TRBV20-1; D is possibly TRBD1 or TRBD2 (5 bases each). The CDR3 spans 14 residues. CDR1 is DFQATT and CDR2 is SNEGSKA in the germline V gene (reference sequence). The germline V and J ends were trimmed by 4 bases and 9 bases, with 21 bases remaining between them. The CDR3, as DNA: TGCAGTGCTACAAGGCTCGGGACCCTTGGGGCCCAGTACTTC. Translating gives CSATRLGTLGAQYF.

This clonotype has at least ten counts. The chain couples TRBV24-1 to TRBJ2-1, with TRBD2 as a possible D gene (5 bases). Trimming pared 6 bases from V and 5 bases from J, leaving 7 bases between. The length of the CDR3 is 12 residues. The germline V gene has CDR1 KGHDR and CDR2 SFDVKD. Here the CDR3 reads CATSIGDNEQFF. The CDR3 DNA reads as TGTGCCACCAGTATCGGGGACAATGAGCAGTTCTTC.

This clonotype was counted many times. The V call is TRBV5-1, the J call TRBJ2-5; possibly TRBD2 for D (6 bases). This CDR3 has 16 residues. The V gene's germline CDR1 is SGHRS and CDR2 YFSETQ. Trimming pared 1 base from V and 3 bases from J, leaving 16 bases between. CDR3 sequence: CASSLRRGGREETQYF. Written as DNA, the CDR3 is TGCGCCAGCAGCTTGAGGAGGGGTGGACGGGAAGAGACCCAGTACTTC.

This clonotype was recorded at least ten times. The chain recombines TRBV30 with TRBJ2-1; the D is unclear. The germline V gene has CDR1 GTSNPN and CDR2 SVGIG (reference sequence). The CDR3 is 14 residues long. Trimming took 3 bases from V and 0 from J, leaving 9 bases between them. The CDR3 DNA reads TGTGCCTGGAGGGGCGTTTTCTCCTACAATGAGCAGTTCTTC. This encodes CAWRGVFSYNEQFF.

This clonotype has at least ten counts. The chain recombines TRBV19 with TRBJ1-1; 10 bases fit TRBD1. The germline V gene has CDR1 LNHDA and CDR2 SQIVND (reference sequence). The CDR3 has 18 residues. Unmatched junction bases numbered 12, after V lost 5 bases and J lost 0 bases. The CDR3 reads CASSLSGTGDLMNTEAFF. DNA for the CDR3: TGTGCCAGTAGTCTTTCCGGGACAGGGGACCTTATGAACACTGAAGCTTTCTTT.

This clonotype came up many times. The chain uses TRBV7-3 and TRBJ1-1; 7 bases line up with TRBD1. V lost 5 bases, J lost 1 base, and 7 bases stayed unmatched. This CDR3 contains 15 residues. The germline V gene encodes CDR1 SGHTA and CDR2 FQGTGA. CDR3 residues: CASSPTTGPNTEAFF. In DNA form, the CDR3 reads TGTGCCAGCAGCCCGACGACAGGGCCGAACACTGAAGCTTTCTTT.

V is TRBV10-3 and J is TRBJ2-7, with 12 bases fitting TRBD2. The CDR3 has 14 residues. Trimming took 6 bases from V and 5 from J; bases not matched to a gene: 5. Germline CDR1 is ENHRY and CDR2 is SYGVKD. CDR3 residues: CAIRLTSGSNEQYF. The CDR3 DNA reads as TGTGCCATCAGATTGACTAGCGGGAGTAACGAGCAGTACTTC.

This clonotype was recorded at least ten times. The rearrangement joins TRBV11-2 to TRBJ2-4; tentatively, D is TRBD2 (5 bases). The V gene lost 0 bases and the J gene lost 8 bases, with 14 bases spanning the gap. Germline CDR1 and CDR2: SGHAT and FQNNGV. CDR3 size: 15 residues. The CDR3 coding sequence is TGTGCCAGCAGCTTAGATCGAGGGCTAACGGACATTCAGTACTTC. This gives the protein CASSLDRGLTDIQYF.

This clonotype showed up many times. The V and J genes are TRBV10-1 and TRBJ2-7; TRBD1 is a possible D gene (6 bases). The length of the CDR3 is 12 residues. V was clipped by 5 bases and J by 6 bases, with 11 bases between them. The germline V gene has CDR1 WNHNN and CDR2 SYGVQD (reference sequence). The CDR3 is CASSLSGAEQYF. DNA for the CDR3: TGCGCCAGCAGTCTATCAGGGGCCGAGCAGTACTTC.

This clonotype showed up many times. V is TRBV7-8 and J is TRBJ1-1; tentatively, D is TRBD1 (6 bases). Germline-derived CDR1 and CDR2 are SGHVS and FQNEAQ. This CDR3 is built from 14 residues. With 1 base removed from V and 3 bases from J, the gap between germline ends came to 9 bases. The CDR3 region has the DNA TGTGCCAGCAGCTTAGTGGGGGGCGACACTGAAGCTTTCTTT. As protein: CASSLVGGDTEAFF.

The sample holds many counts of this clonotype. The V call is TRBV5-1, the J call TRBJ2-7, with D possibly being TRBD2 (6 bases). V lost 0 bases to trimming and J lost 0 bases, with 7 bases between them. Per germline, CDR1 SGHRS and CDR2 YFSETQ. This CDR3 is built from 14 residues. CDR3 nucleotides: TGCGCCAGCAGCTTGGTCGGGAGCTCCTACGAGCAGTACTTC. Protein sequence: CASSLVGSSYEQYF. Combining the CDR3 with reference TRBV5-1 and TRBJ2-7 gives the whole variable domain KAGVTQTPRYLIKTRGQQVTLSCSPISGHRSVSWYQQTPGQGLQFLFEYFSETQRNKGNFPGRFSGRQFSNSRSEMNVSTLELGDSALYLCASSLVGSSYEQYFGPGTRLTVT.

This clonotype occurred a few times. The V and J genes are TRBV10-1 and TRBJ2-7, with 7 bases aligning to TRBD1. The CDR3 consists of 16 residues. The ends lost 4 bases at V and 6 bases at J; junction bases unmatched: 15. Germline V gene data show CDR1 as WNHNN and CDR2 as SYGVQD (reference sequence). The CDR3 sequence is CASSGDSLLGSAEQYF. The CDR3 nucleotides read TGCGCCAGCAGTGGGGACAGCCTTCTGGGGTCAGCCGAGCAGTACTTC.

This clonotype was seen repeatedly, ten times or more. The chain joins TRBV30 to TRBJ2-2; D may be TRBD2 (6 bases). The CDR3 has 15 amino acids. Germline V CDR1 and CDR2: GTSNPN, SVGIG (reference sequence). Trimming removed 2 bases at V and 5 bases at J, with 15 bases between. The CDR3 loop is CAWSLGLPGTGELFF. CDR3 in DNA: TGTGCCTGGAGTCTGGGACTCCCCGGGACCGGGGAGCTGTTTTTT.

There are many counts of this clonotype. The chain joins TRBV7-9 to TRBJ2-7; possibly TRBD2 for D (5 bases). V shed 1 base and J shed 12 bases, with 13 bases lying between them. There are 12 residues in the CDR3. Germline-derived CDR1 and CDR2 are SEHNR and FQNEAQ (reference sequence). CDR3: CASSLGVGGGYF. Written as DNA, the CDR3 is TGTGCCAGCAGCTTAGGTGTTGGAGGAGGGTACTTC. The full variable domain, with the rest looked up from reference TRBV7-9 and TRBJ2-7, is DTGVSQNPRHKITKRGQNVTFRCDPISEHNRLYWYRQTLGQGPEFLTYFQNEAQLEKSRLLSDRFSAERPKGSFSTLEIQRTEQGDSAMYLCASSLGVGGGYFGPGTRLTVT.

This clonotype was detected many times. The chain carries TRBV18 and TRBJ1-1; D not certain. Per germline, CDR1 KGHSH and CDR2 LQKENI. The CDR3 is 17 residues long. Trimming removed 0 bases at V and 3 bases at J, with 17 bases between. The CDR3 bases are TGTGCCAGCTCACCACCGTCTTTGGGGTCTTGGGACACTGAAGCTTTCTTT. Translating gives CASSPPSLGSWDTEAFF.